The 17 T cell receptor beta chains given below trace back to one sample, sequenced in a study of CD8+ T cells in alopecia areata. Reverse transcribed after extraction, RNA yielded cDNA as the sequencing template. Method: immunoSEQ multiplex PCR; TCRdb's copy keeps in-frame clones and lacks some. The sample holds a few hundred thousand clones, roughly 69% seen once. Sequencing was performed on CD4+ T cells sorted from blood, taken at week 0. Every receptor here comes from a human donor with alopecia areata.

This chain uses TRBV29-1 with TRBJ2-1, with 10 bases lining up with TRBD2. Trimming took 6 bases from V and 5 from J; bases not matched to a gene: 7. The CDR3 consists of 14 residues. CDR1 SQVTM and CDR2 ANQGSEA come from the germline V gene. The chain's CDR3 is CSVVAGGSHNEQFF. The CDR3 coding sequence is TGCAGCGTAGTAGCGGGGGGATCCCACAATGAGCAGTTCTTC.

The table lists this clone with a count of one. The chain has TRBV7-2 and TRBJ2-2; unclear D gene. The CDR3 runs to 14 residues. CDR1 SGHTA and CDR2 FQGNSA come from the germline V gene. The V end was cut by 4 bases, the J end by 2 bases, with 8 bases between. In nucleotides, the CDR3 is TGTGCCAGCAGCTCGCTCGGAAACACCGGGGAGCTGTTTTTT. The encoded protein is CASSSLGNTGELFF.

This clone was detected only once. The rearrangement joins TRBV4-2 to TRBJ1-6; 8 nucleotides line up with TRBD1. Germline V gene data show CDR1 as LGHNA and CDR2 as YNFKEQ. This CDR3 is 18 amino acids long. Trimming took 4 bases from V and 8 from J; bases not matched to a gene: 16. This CDR3 reads CASSLTGTGRSLDSPLHF. CDR3 nucleotide sequence: TGTGCCAGCAGCCTCACCGGGACAGGTCGATCCTTGGATTCACCCCTCCACTTT.

The rearrangement links TRBV25-1 to TRBJ2-7; the D gene is possibly TRBD2 (5 bases). There are 13 residues in the CDR3. Germline V lookup: CDR1 MGHDK, CDR2 SYGVNS. Trimming stripped 3 bases from V and 9 bases from J, with 15 bases between. In DNA form, the CDR3 reads TGTGCCAGCAGTGAGGTCAGGAGGCCACTGCAGTACTTC. Residues: CASSEVRRPLQYF.

V gene TRBV5-6 combines with J gene TRBJ2-7, with a possible D match to TRBD1 (6 bases). V lost 0 bases and J lost 3, with 19 bases in between. Germline lookup yields CDR1 SGHDT and CDR2 YYEEEE. The CDR3 runs to 17 residues. The CDR3 DNA follows: TGTGCCAGCAGCTTGGGTGCAGGGGAGATTAGTGGCTACGAGCAGTACTTC. It codes for CASSLGAGEISGYEQYF.

The V and J genes are TRBV7-3 and TRBJ1-4; D gene unclear. The germline V gene encodes CDR1 SGHTA and CDR2 FQGTGA. The germline V and J ends were trimmed by 3 bases and 8 bases, with 7 bases remaining between them. The CDR3 length is 12 residues. The CDR3 coding sequence is TGTGCCAGCAGCTTCCTGCGCGAAAAACTGTTTTTT. Translation: CASSFLREKLFF.

This chain connects TRBV19 to TRBJ1-5; D unclear. The CDR3 length is 15 residues. Per germline, CDR1 LNHDA and CDR2 SQIVND (reference sequence). V dropped 4 bases and J dropped 5 bases, with 15 bases sitting between them. This CDR3 reads CASSRVSSDYQPQHF. The CDR3 bases are TGTGCCAGTAGTAGGGTGAGCAGTGATTATCAGCCCCAGCATTTT.

J is TRBJ1-3 and V is TRBV6-5; 7 nucleotides agree with TRBD1. Germline CDR1 and CDR2: MNHEY and SVGAGI. The CDR3 runs to 14 residues. J gave up 0 bases and V 6 bases, and 2 bases lay outside the gene matches. CDR3 DNA sequence: TGTGCCAGCAGCGACAGGGCCTCTGGAAACACCATATATTTT. It is translated as CASSDRASGNTIYF.

The rearrangement joins TRBV6-5 to TRBJ2-5, with 12 bases matching TRBD2. This CDR3 is 16 amino acids long. CDR1 and CDR2 (germline): MNHEY, SVGAGI. V dropped 4 bases and J dropped 1; count of bases not matched to a gene: 4. CDR3 amino acids: CASSFGLAGFQETQYF. The DNA for the CDR3 is TGTGCCAGCAGTTTCGGACTAGCGGGGTTCCAAGAGACCCAGTACTTC.

This clone was counted between two and nine times. The chain uses TRBV2 and TRBJ1-5; D perhaps matches TRBD1 (6 bases). Germline CDR1 is SNHLY and CDR2 is FYNNEI. V dropped 7 bases and J dropped 11 bases, with 15 bases sitting between them. This CDR3 is built from 12 residues. The CDR3 bases are TGTGCCAGCAACAGGGAACATGGGGCCCAGCATTTT. It is translated as CASNREHGAQHF.

This CDR3 reads CASSRVLSTDTQYF. CDR3 nucleotide sequence: TGCGCCAGCAGCCGGGTTCTCAGCACAGATACGCAGTATTTT. J is TRBJ2-3 and V is TRBV4-1; no definite D call. Germline CDR1 reads MGHRA; CDR2 reads YSYEKL. This CDR3 is 14 amino acids long. V lost 4 bases to trimming and J lost 0 bases, with 8 bases between them.

The chain couples TRBV5-5 to TRBJ2-3, with D hard to call. The CDR3 runs to 14 residues. Per the germline V gene, CDR1 is SGHKS and CDR2 is YYEKEE (reference sequence). V lost 0 bases and J 2 bases, leaving 7 bases between the germline ends. The CDR3 loop is CASSLEVVTDTQYF. For the CDR3, the DNA is TGTGCCAGCAGCTTGGAAGTCGTCACAGATACGCAGTATTTT.

This clone was observed a single time. The chain employs TRBV19 and TRBJ1-5, with D possibly TRBD1 on 6 matching bases. The CDR3 has 15 residues. Germline CDR1 and CDR2: LNHDA and SQIVND (reference sequence). Trimming removed 6 bases at V and 7 bases at J, with 19 bases between. The CDR3 coding sequence is TGTGCCAGTAGGGCGCTGGGGGGGCGCGAACAGCCCCAGCATTTT. It yields the protein CASRALGGREQPQHF. The whole variable domain, filled in from reference TRBV19 and TRBJ1-5, reads DGGITQSPKYLFRKEGQNVTLSCEQNLNHDAMYWYRQDPGQGLRLIYYSQIVNDFQKGDIAEGYSVSREKKESFPLTVTSAQKNPTAFYLCASRALGGREQPQHFGDGTRLSIL.

This rearrangement joins TRBV9 to TRBJ1-4; D not resolved. CDR3 length equals 15 residues. V dropped 3 bases and J dropped 0 bases, with 9 bases sitting between them. Germline loops: CDR1 SGDLS, CDR2 YYNGEE. CDR3 sequence: CASSADPATNEKLFF. The CDR3 nucleotides read TGTGCCAGCAGCGCCGACCCTGCAACTAATGAAAAACTGTTTTTT.

There are a few counts of this clone. The chain recombines TRBV6-1 with TRBJ2-5; D tentatively reads TRBD1 or TRBD2 (5 bases each). CDR1 and CDR2 from the germline V gene are MNHNS and SASEGT. The length of the CDR3 is 13 residues. Trimming took 5 bases from V and 5 from J, leaving 12 bases between them. The CDR3 nucleotides read TGTGCCAGCAGTCCAGGGAGTGCGGAGACCCAGTACTTC. Translating gives CASSPGSAETQYF.

The rearrangement joins TRBV29-1 to TRBJ2-1; D unresolved. CDR3 size: 14 residues. Germline values: CDR1 SQVTM, CDR2 ANQGSEA. Trimming left V 3 bases short and J 1 base short, with 10 bases between. The CDR3 region is CSVEVWDSYNEQFF. CDR3 coding DNA: TGCAGCGTTGAGGTTTGGGATTCCTACAATGAGCAGTTCTTC.

The chain is built from TRBV7-3 and TRBJ1-6, with D maybe TRBD1 (5 bases). This CDR3 spans 15 amino acids. Trimming pared 4 bases from V and 6 bases from J, leaving 13 bases between. Germline V gene sequence: CDR1 SGHTA, CDR2 FQGTGA. This CDR3 is CASSYGIGANSPLHF. The CDR3 DNA reads TGTGCCAGCAGCTACGGAATCGGGGCTAATTCACCCCTCCACTTT.